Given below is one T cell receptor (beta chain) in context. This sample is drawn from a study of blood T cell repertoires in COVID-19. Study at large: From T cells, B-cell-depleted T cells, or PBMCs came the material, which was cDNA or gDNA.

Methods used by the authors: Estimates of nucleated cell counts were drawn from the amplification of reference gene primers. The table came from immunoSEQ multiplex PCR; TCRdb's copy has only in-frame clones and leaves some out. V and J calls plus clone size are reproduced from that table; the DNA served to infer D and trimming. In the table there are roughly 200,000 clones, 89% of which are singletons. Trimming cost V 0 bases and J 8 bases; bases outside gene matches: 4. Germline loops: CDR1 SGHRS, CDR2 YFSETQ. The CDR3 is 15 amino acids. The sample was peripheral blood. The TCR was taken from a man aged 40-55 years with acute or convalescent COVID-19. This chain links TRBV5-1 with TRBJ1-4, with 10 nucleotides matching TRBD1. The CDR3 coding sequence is TGCGCCAGCAGCTTGGGAGACAGGGGGCCGGAAAAACTGTTTTTT. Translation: CASSLGDRGPEKLFF.